The TCR beta chain under discussion was sequenced for a study of radiation and T cells in renal cell carcinoma. Sample time point: blood 4 weeks post-SBRT, at nephrectomy. The treatment denotes: 15 Gy SBRT to primary tumor, nephrectomy 4 weeks later. Nephrectomy followed 15 Gy stereotactic body radiation by 4 weeks. Using immunoSEQ multiplex PCR, the repertoire was profiled, and TCRdb retains in-frame clones only, with some absent. The data show about 62,000 clones, 60% to 85% seen once. The germline CDR1 and CDR2 sequences are SGHDN and FVKESK. The length of the CDR3 is 14 residues. The V end lost 2 bases, the J end lost 5 bases, and 10 bases lay between the germline ends.

Sequenced material: blood, taken from a patient whose treatment included radiotherapy and nephrectomy. The receptor was derived from a man between 60 and 70 years old with renal cell carcinoma. This chain links TRBV14 with TRBJ2-1; D is unresolved. The CDR3 region has the DNA TGTGCCAGCAGCCAATCAGGCCGACACAATGAGCAGTTCTTC. Translated: CASSQSGRHNEQFF.